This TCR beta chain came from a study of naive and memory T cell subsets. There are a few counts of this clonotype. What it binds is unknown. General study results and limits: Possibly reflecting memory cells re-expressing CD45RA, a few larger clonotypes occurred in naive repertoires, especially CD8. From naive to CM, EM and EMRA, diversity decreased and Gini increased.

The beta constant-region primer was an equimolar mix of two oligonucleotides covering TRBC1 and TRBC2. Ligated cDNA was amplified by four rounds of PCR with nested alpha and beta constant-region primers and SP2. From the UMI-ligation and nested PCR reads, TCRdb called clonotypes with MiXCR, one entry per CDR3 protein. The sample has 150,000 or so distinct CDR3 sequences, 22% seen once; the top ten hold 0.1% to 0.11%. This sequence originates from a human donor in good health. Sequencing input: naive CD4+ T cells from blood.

In nucleotides, the CDR3 is TGTGCCAGCAGCATATTTAACAGGGTTGGGGGAGAGACCCAGTACTTC. Translated: CASSIFNRVGGETQYF. This chain joins TRBV7-8 and TRBJ2-5, with D maybe TRBD1 (6 bases). Trimming took off 5 bases at V and 4 bases at J, with 20 bases between the two ends. Per the germline V gene, CDR1 is SGHVS and CDR2 is FQNEAQ. The CDR3 sequence is 16 residues long. The full variable domain, its missing parts supplied by reference TRBV7-8 and TRBJ2-5, is GAGVSQSPRYKVAKRGQDVALRCDPISGHVSLFWYQQALGQGPEFLTYFQNEAQLDKSGLPSDRFFAERPEGSVSTLKIQRTQQEDSAVYLCASSIFNRVGGETQYFGPGTRLLVL.